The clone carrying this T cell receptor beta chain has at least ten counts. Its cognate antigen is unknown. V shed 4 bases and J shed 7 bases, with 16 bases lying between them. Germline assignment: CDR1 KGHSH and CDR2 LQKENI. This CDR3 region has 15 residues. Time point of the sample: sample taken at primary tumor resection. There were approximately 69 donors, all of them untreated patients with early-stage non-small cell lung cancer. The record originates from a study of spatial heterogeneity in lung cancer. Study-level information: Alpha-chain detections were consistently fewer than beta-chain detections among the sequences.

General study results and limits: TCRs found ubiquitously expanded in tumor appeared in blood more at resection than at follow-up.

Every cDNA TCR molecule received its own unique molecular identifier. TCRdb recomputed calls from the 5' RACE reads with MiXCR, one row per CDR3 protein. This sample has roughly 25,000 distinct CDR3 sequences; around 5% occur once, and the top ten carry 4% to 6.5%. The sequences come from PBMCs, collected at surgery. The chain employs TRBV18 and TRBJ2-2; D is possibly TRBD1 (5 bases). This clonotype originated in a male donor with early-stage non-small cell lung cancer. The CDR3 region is CASSLSTDLIGELFF. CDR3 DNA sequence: TGTGCCAGCTCACTATCGACAGACCTAATCGGGGAGCTGTTTTTT.